One sample yielded the 31 T cell receptor beta chains listed below, sequenced in a study of somatic mutations in cytotoxic T cells in rheumatoid arthritis. This table comes from immunoSEQ multiplex PCR, and its TCRdb copy is limited to in-frame clones, with some not included. This sample has about 30,000 clones, with 75% to 90% found just once. Sequencing input: CD8+ T cells sorted from blood. The source of these receptors is an adult with rheumatoid arthritis.

This chain's CDR3 is CASSLEAGANYGYTF. The CDR3 nucleotides read TGTGCCAGCAGCTTAGAAGCAGGGGCTAACTATGGCTACACCTTC. The chain carries TRBV7-2 and TRBJ1-2; D may be TRBD1 (6 bases). Germline V gives CDR1 SGHTA, CDR2 FQGNSA. The CDR3 sequence is 15 residues long. The V and J ends lost 1 base and 0 bases respectively, with 9 bases between them.

This chain connects TRBV7-2 to TRBJ2-2; perhaps D is TRBD1 or TRBD2 (6 bases each). This CDR3 region has 16 residues. Germline CDR1 and CDR2: SGHTA and FQGNSA. V lost 1 base to trimming and J lost 6 bases, with 15 bases between them. The DNA for the CDR3 is TGTGCCAGCAGCTTAGTCTTTCCGGGGGCGGCCGGGGAGCTGTTTTTT. It translates to CASSLVFPGAAGELFF.

The chain recombines TRBV9 with TRBJ1-4; D is unclear. This CDR3 is 17 amino acids long. V was trimmed by 0 bases and J by 6 bases, leaving 18 bases between them. Germline CDR1 SGDLS, CDR2 YYNGEE. The CDR3, as DNA: TGTGCCAGCAGCGTAGGGAGCCGGAGGGAGAGGTATGAAAAACTGTTTTTT. Encoded protein: CASSVGSRRERYEKLFF.

This chain connects TRBV15 to TRBJ2-3; 12 nucleotides line up with TRBD2. V was clipped by 0 bases and J by 5 bases; unmatched bases: 6. This CDR3 region has 17 residues. Germline V gene data show CDR1 as LNHNV and CDR2 as YYDKDF (reference sequence). This chain's CDR3 is CATSRDRRGLAGDTQYF. CDR3 nucleotide sequence: TGTGCCACCAGCAGAGACCGCAGGGGACTAGCGGGAGATACGCAGTATTTT.

This chain joins TRBV27 and TRBJ2-7; 13 bases line up with TRBD2. Germline V gene data show CDR1 as MNHEY and CDR2 as SMNVEV (reference sequence). Trimming at V came to 8 bases and at J to 7 bases, leaving 5 bases not matched to a gene. The CDR3 runs 13 residues. CDR3 in amino acids: CASGLAGEVEQYF. CDR3 coding DNA: TGTGCCAGCGGACTAGCGGGAGAAGTTGAGCAGTACTTC.

The gene calls are TRBV2 and TRBJ2-7, with D hard to call. Trimming pared 7 bases from V and 0 bases from J, leaving 19 bases between. Per germline, CDR1 SNHLY and CDR2 FYNNEI. The length of the CDR3 is 16 residues. CDR3 in amino acids: CASTQDLPLSSYEQYF. The CDR3 DNA reads as TGTGCCAGCACTCAAGACCTACCTCTGAGCTCCTACGAGCAGTACTTC.

The V gene is TRBV29-1, the J gene TRBJ2-7, with D possibly matching TRBD2 (6 bases). CDR3 length equals 13 residues. The V gene lost 7 bases and the J gene lost 0 bases, with 13 bases spanning the gap. Germline assignment: CDR1 SQVTM and CDR2 ANQGSEA. The CDR3 nucleotides read TGCAGCGCCGTAGCGGTTAGCTCCTACGAGCAGTACTTC. This encodes CSAVAVSSYEQYF.

The genes are TRBV5-7 and TRBJ2-1; weak D call: TRBD1 (5 bases). TRBV5-7 is designated an ORF whose function remains uncertain. V was clipped by 0 bases and J by 9 bases, with 10 bases between them. The CDR3 contains 13 residues. CDR3 residues: CASSLGGQVEQFF. In nucleotides, the CDR3 is TGTGCCAGCAGCTTGGGGGGCCAGGTTGAGCAGTTCTTC.

The rearrangement uses TRBV4-3 and TRBJ1-2, with a possible D match to TRBD1 (6 bases). Trimming left V 0 bases short and J 3 bases short, with 17 bases between. Germline-derived CDR1 and CDR2 are LGHNA and YSLEER. The CDR3 runs 17 residues. CDR3 sequence reads: CASSQDGWGARDYGYTF. CDR3 coding DNA: TGCGCCAGCAGCCAAGATGGGTGGGGGGCGCGGGACTATGGCTACACCTTC.

This clone was seen a single time. The gene calls are TRBV19 and TRBJ2-7; D not certain. The V end was cut by 3 bases, the J end by 1 base, with 7 bases between. This CDR3 has 13 residues. The germline gives CDR1 LNHDA, CDR2 SQIVND (reference sequence). The CDR3, as DNA: TGTGCCAGTAGTATTCAGGTTTCCTACGAGCAGTACTTC. Its translation is CASSIQVSYEQYF.

The genes are TRBV27 and TRBJ1-5; D not resolved. Between the trimmed V and J ends, which lost 10 bases and 6 bases, there was a span of 10 bases. CDR1 MNHEY and CDR2 SMNVEV come from the germline V gene (reference sequence). CDR3 size: 11 residues. CDR3 sequence reads: CAIRHGQPQHF. For the CDR3, the DNA is TGTGCCATACGACACGGTCAGCCCCAGCATTTT.

CDR3 region: CAISGDQGGHQPQHF. The CDR3 nucleotides are TGTGCCATCAGCGGGGACCAAGGGGGGCATCAGCCCCAGCATTTT. The chain links TRBV10-3 to TRBJ1-5; a possible D gene is TRBD1 (6 bases). The CDR3 is made up of 15 amino acids. Germline values: CDR1 ENHRY, CDR2 SYGVKD. V lost 6 bases, J lost 5 bases, and 17 bases lay in between.

The CDR3 DNA follows: TGTGCCAGCACCATGGGCGGGACAACCACGAGGGGCGAGCAGTACTTC. Its protein product is CASTMGGTTTRGEQYF. The V call is TRBV27, the J call TRBJ2-7; D possibly matches TRBD1 or TRBD2 (6 bases each). V lost 7 bases to trimming and J lost 6 bases, with 25 bases between them. CDR3 length: 16 amino acids. CDR1 is MNHEY and CDR2 is SMNVEV in the germline V gene (reference sequence).

CDR3 sequence (DNA): TGCGCCAGCAGCCAAGATCGTGGTGCAGGGATGGCTGCTGAAGCTTTCTTT. This gives the protein CASSQDRGAGMAAEAFF. This sequence joins TRBV4-1 and TRBJ1-1, with TRBD1 as a possible D gene (5 bases). This CDR3 spans 17 amino acids. V lost 0 bases, J lost 6 bases, and 20 bases lay in between. In germline, CDR1 is MGHRA, CDR2 YSYEKL.

This clone was counted only a few times. The chain is built from TRBV30 and TRBJ1-6; 7 positions match TRBD1. There are 17 residues in the CDR3. V lost 1 base and J lost 3; bases outside the gene matches: 9. Germline CDR1 is GTSNPN and CDR2 is SVGIG (reference sequence). The CDR3 nucleotides read TGTGCCTGGAGTGACGGCGACAGGGCGAGCTATAATTCACCCCTCCACTTT. Translating it yields CAWSDGDRASYNSPLHF.

This chain joins TRBV9 and TRBJ1-1; D perhaps matches TRBD1 (5 bases). The CDR3 spans 14 residues. V lost 4 bases and J lost 3, with 13 bases in between. Germline CDR1 reads SGDLS; CDR2 reads YYNGEE. CDR3 nucleotides: TGTGCCAGCAGCCCACTGGGGGGTTACACTGAAGCTTTCTTT. Its protein product is CASSPLGGYTEAFF.

The rearrangement links TRBV5-3 to TRBJ2-3; no clear D. TRBV5-3 is filed as an ORF, its function uncertain. This CDR3 region has 17 residues. V was shortened by 0 bases and J by 0 bases, with 14 bases between the two germline ends. The CDR3 nucleotides are TGTGCCAGAAGCTTGGGGCCCACGGCGGTTAGCACAGATACGCAGTATTTT. This sequence encodes CARSLGPTAVSTDTQYF.

The chain is built from TRBV19 and TRBJ1-1; D gene uncertain. The CDR3 contains 16 residues. CDR1 is LNHDA, CDR2 SQIVND, per germline (reference sequence). Trimming shortened V by 3 bases and J by 1 base, and 15 bases separated the two germline ends. CDR3 sequence reads: CASSIGGGWGNTEAFF. The CDR3 coding sequence is TGTGCCAGTAGTATTGGTGGTGGGTGGGGGAACACTGAAGCTTTCTTT.

This sequence joins TRBV2 and TRBJ2-5; D not resolved. Germline-derived CDR1 and CDR2 are SNHLY and FYNNEI. The length of the CDR3 is 13 residues. V lost 8 bases, J lost 1 base, and 11 bases lay in between. In DNA, the CDR3 is TGTGCCAGCTCCTCAGGCCCCCAAGAGACCCAGTACTTC. Its protein is CASSSGPQETQYF.

This clone was seen a few times. The chain has TRBV19 and TRBJ1-2, with 7 bases fitting TRBD1. CDR1 is LNHDA and CDR2 is SQIVND in the germline V gene (reference sequence). CDR3 length: 13 residues. J gave up 2 bases and V 5 bases, and 2 bases lay outside the gene matches. CDR3 DNA: TGTGCCAGTAGTGAACAGGGGAACTATGGCTACACCTTC. Residues: CASSEQGNYGYTF.

The rearrangement uses TRBV7-9 and TRBJ1-2; TRBD1 might be the D (6 bases). The V and J ends lost 1 base and 4 bases respectively, with 19 bases between them. There are 17 residues in the CDR3. Germline assignment: CDR1 SEHNR and CDR2 FQNEAQ (reference sequence). For the CDR3, the DNA is TGTGCCAGCAGCTTAGATCTCCCGGGGGCCCCGACCTATGGCTACACCTTC. This codes for CASSLDLPGAPTYGYTF.

The chain couples TRBV25-1 to TRBJ1-1; D is uncertain. The CDR3 is made up of 13 amino acids. Germline CDR1 reads MGHDK; CDR2 reads SYGVNS. V was trimmed by 4 bases and J by 6 bases, leaving 12 bases between them. The DNA of the CDR3 is TGTGCCAGCAGTGTGAATTTGTGGGCTGAAGCTTTCTTT. Translation gives CASSVNLWAEAFF.

The V call is TRBV11-2, the J call TRBJ2-2, with 8 bases lining up with TRBD2. Trimming took 6 bases from V and 3 from J; bases not matched to a gene: 9. Germline V gene data show CDR1 as SGHAT and CDR2 as FQNNGV. CDR3 length: 16 amino acids. The CDR3 is CASRPSGSTDTGELFF. For the CDR3, the DNA is TGTGCCAGCAGACCAAGCGGGAGTACAGACACCGGGGAGCTGTTTTTT.

This clone was observed a few times. The J gene is TRBJ2-1, the V gene TRBV9, with D possibly being TRBD2 (5 bases). Between the trimmed V and J ends, which lost 0 bases and 8 bases, there was a span of 9 bases. The CDR3 runs to 13 residues. CDR1 and CDR2 (germline): SGDLS, YYNGEE. The CDR3 DNA follows: TGTGCCAGCAGCGTAGAAGGAGGAGATGAGCAGTTCTTC. Translation gives CASSVEGGDEQFF.

CDR3 bases: TGTGCCAGCAGTTTCCTCTCCTCGGACACAAGTAACACTGAAGCTTTCTTT. Translated, it gives CASSFLSSDTSNTEAFF. The genes are TRBV28 and TRBJ1-1, with D possibly TRBD1 on 5 matching bases. Germline loops: CDR1 MDHEN, CDR2 SYDVKM. The V end was cut by 3 bases, the J end by 2 bases, with 19 bases between. This CDR3 contains 17 residues.

This chain uses TRBV9 with TRBJ2-3; D is unclear. The CDR3 loop spans 15 amino acids. Germline V gene data show CDR1 as SGDLS and CDR2 as YYNGEE. V was cut by 0 bases and J by 0 bases, with 8 bases left in between. CDR3 coding DNA: TGTGCCAGCAGCGTAGGGTGGGGTAGCACAGATACGCAGTATTTT. Translation gives CASSVGWGSTDTQYF. Looking up the rest from reference TRBV9 and TRBJ2-3 gives the full variable domain: DSGVTQTPKHLITATGQRVTLRCSPRSGDLSVYWYQQSLDQGLQFLIQYYNGEERAKGNILERFSAQQFPDLHSELNLSSLELGDSALYFCASSVGWGSTDTQYFGPGTRLTVL.

The chain has TRBV6-5 and TRBJ2-6, with a possible D match to TRBD2 (5 bases). V lost 2 bases to trimming and J lost 4 bases, with 12 bases between them. Germline V CDR1 and CDR2: MNHEY, SVGAGI. The CDR3 has 16 residues. CDR3 residues: CASSYVPGRGANVLTF. The DNA for the CDR3 is TGTGCCAGCAGTTACGTCCCGGGGAGAGGGGCCAACGTCCTGACTTTC.

This chain connects TRBV5-6 to TRBJ1-1; the D gene is possibly TRBD1 (6 bases). Germline CDR1 SGHDT, CDR2 YYEEEE. The CDR3 is 14 amino acids. V dropped 4 bases and J dropped 4 bases, with 14 bases sitting between them. This CDR3 is CASSTFQGLTEAFF. The CDR3 DNA is TGTGCCAGCAGCACCTTCCAGGGGCTCACTGAAGCTTTCTTT.

V usage is TRBV14 and J usage is TRBJ2-1, with TRBD2 matching 8 bases. The V and J ends lost 2 bases and 12 bases, in that order; junction bases with no gene match: 6. From germline, CDR1 is SGHDN and CDR2 FVKESK. The CDR3 is 13 residues long. As DNA, the CDR3 is TGTGCCAGCAGCCAATTTCGTGCGGGGGGGCAGTTCTTC. It is translated as CASSQFRAGGQFF.

The rearrangement joins TRBV4-1 to TRBJ1-5; 7 bases align to TRBD1. Looked up from germline, CDR1 is MGHRA and CDR2 is YSYEKL. The length of the CDR3 is 14 residues. Germline trimming cut 4 bases from V and 2 bases from J; bases unmatched to any gene: 2. In DNA form, the CDR3 reads TGCGCCAGCAGCCTAGGACAGGGCAATCAGCCCCAGCATTTT. Translated: CASSLGQGNQPQHF.

The CDR3 region is CASSLRGLEDRGIMGYTF. DNA of the CDR3: TGTGCCAGCAGCTTACGGGGCTTGGAGGACAGAGGTATTATGGGCTACACCTTC. V and J are TRBV7-9 and TRBJ1-2; D is perhaps TRBD1 (6 bases). V shed 2 bases and J shed 8 bases, with 27 bases lying between them. The CDR3 is 18 amino acids. From germline, CDR1 is SEHNR and CDR2 FQNEAQ (reference sequence).